The 16 T cell receptor beta chains reported below all come from one sample, sequenced in a study of CD8 T cells in Susac syndrome. Reverse transcription of roughly 0.5 to 1 ug RNA was carried out with random hexamers. From the immunoSEQ multiplex PCR reads, TCRdb called clonotypes with MiXCR, one entry per CDR3 protein. This sample has over 150,000 distinct CDR3 sequences, with just under 95% found just once. Sequencing was done on a sample of CD4+ T cells from PBMCs. These receptor sequences come from a human donor with Susac syndrome.

This clonotype was detected only a few times. The V gene is TRBV30, the J gene TRBJ1-2, with TRBD1 matching over 8 bases. CDR3 length equals 11 residues. J was trimmed by 8 bases and V by 2 bases; bases with no gene match: 1. Germline V gene data show CDR1 as GTSNPN and CDR2 as SVGIG (reference sequence). The CDR3 sequence: CAWSRTGGYTF. CDR3 coding DNA: TGTGCCTGGAGTAGGACAGGGGGCTACACCTTC.

This clonotype was counted once. V is TRBV5-6 and J is TRBJ2-5; D is undetermined. Trimming removed 2 bases at V and 4 bases at J, with 12 bases between. CDR1 SGHDT and CDR2 YYEEEE come from the germline V gene. The CDR3 has 14 amino acids. CDR3 bases: TGTGCCAGCAGCTTAGTGGCCGTACGAGAGACCCAGTACTTC. Protein sequence: CASSLVAVRETQYF.

This sequence joins TRBV7-9 and TRBJ1-1; D gene ambiguous. CDR1 SEHNR and CDR2 FQNEAQ come from the germline V gene (reference sequence). Trimming stripped 4 bases from V and 10 bases from J, with 10 bases between. The CDR3 runs 11 residues. DNA of the CDR3: TGTGCCAGCAGCTCCGAGGTGGGAGCTTTCTTT. It codes for CASSSEVGAFF.

The chain combines TRBV7-2 with TRBJ1-6; tentative D call: TRBD1 (6 bases). This CDR3 is 14 amino acids long. Trimming cost V 1 base and J 10 bases, with 11 bases left between them. Germline loops: CDR1 SGHTA, CDR2 FQGNSA. CDR3 sequence: CASSLVGGGSPLHF. DNA for the CDR3: TGTGCCAGCAGCTTAGTAGGGGGTGGGTCACCCCTCCACTTT.

This clonotype was observed once. The rearrangement uses TRBV25-1 and TRBJ2-5; D tentatively reads TRBD1 or TRBD2 (6 bases each). This CDR3 spans 16 amino acids. V gave up 3 bases and J gave up 5 bases, with 19 bases separating them. Germline V lookup: CDR1 MGHDK, CDR2 SYGVNS. CDR3 DNA: TGTGCCAGCAGTGATGAGGGGGGCCCTGGTGGTGAGACCCAGTACTTC. Translated, it gives CASSDEGGPGGETQYF.

This chain connects TRBV20-1 to TRBJ2-5; a possible D gene is TRBD2 (5 bases). The V and J ends lost 6 bases and 5 bases respectively, with 22 bases between them. Germline values: CDR1 DFQATT, CDR2 SNEGSKA (reference sequence). The CDR3 has 15 residues. CDR3 sequence: CSALRVLLRGETQYF. The CDR3 DNA sequence: TGCAGTGCACTAAGGGTTCTGCTGAGAGGGGAGACCCAGTACTTC.

The chain has TRBV4-3 and TRBJ2-3; weak D call: TRBD2 (5 bases). The V end lost 1 base, the J end lost 5 bases, and 16 bases lay between the germline ends. The CDR3 has 16 amino acids. Germline CDR1 and CDR2: LGHNA and YSLEER. The CDR3 reads CASSQVAGGSGDTQYF. The CDR3 DNA reads as TGCGCCAGCAGCCAAGTGGCGGGCGGGTCCGGAGATACGCAGTATTTT.

In this sample, this clonotype turned up once. The chain is built from TRBV2 and TRBJ2-3, with 9 bases identical to TRBD2. V gave up 5 bases and J gave up 7 bases; unmatched junction bases: 10. This CDR3 spans 15 amino acids. The germline V gene has CDR1 SNHLY and CDR2 FYNNEI. The CDR3 DNA reads as TGTGCCAGCAGTAAAGAGGGACTAGCTAGTAATACGCAGTATTTT. Protein sequence: CASSKEGLASNTQYF. Supplemented by reference TRBV2 and TRBJ2-3, the full variable domain reads EPEVTQTPSHQVTQMGQEVILRCVPISNHLYFYWYRQILGQKVEFLVSFYNNEISEKSEIFDDQFSVERPDGSNFTLKIRSTKLEDSAMYFCASSKEGLASNTQYFGPGTRLTVL.

The V call is TRBV7-2, the J call TRBJ2-7; 7 bases match TRBD1. CDR3 size: 12 residues. The germline gives CDR1 SGHTA, CDR2 FQGNSA. The trim removed 4 bases at V and 8 bases at J, leaving 5 bases unmatched. In DNA, the CDR3 is TGTGCCAGCAGCTCCAGACAGGGACAGCAGTACTTC. It encodes CASSSRQGQQYF.

V and J are TRBV12-3 or TRBV12-4 and TRBJ1-5; D remains ambiguous. This CDR3 region has 14 residues. Trimming pared 5 bases from V and 4 bases from J, leaving 12 bases between. DNA for the CDR3: TGTGCCAGCAGTCAAAACATGGGAAATCAGCCCCAGCATTTT. It yields the protein CASSQNMGNQPQHF.

The CDR3 DNA reads TGCAGCGTTGAAGAGGGAAGGGGACTAGCGGGCGGGGAGACCCAGTACTTC. Amino acid sequence: CSVEEGRGLAGGETQYF. The chain has TRBV29-1 and TRBJ2-5, with 12 bases aligning to TRBD2. CDR3 length equals 17 residues. With 0 bases clipped from V and 5 bases from J, the junction kept 10 bases outside the gene matches. Germline CDR1 is SQVTM and CDR2 is ANQGSEA.

The J gene is TRBJ1-5, the V gene TRBV6-5; D is uncertain. This CDR3 comprises 17 residues. Trimming removed 2 bases from V and 0 bases from J, with 14 bases in between. Per germline, CDR1 MNHEY and CDR2 SVGAGI. In nucleotides, the CDR3 is TGTGCCAGCAGTTACAGCCGTTCCGGTCGTAGCAATCAGCCCCAGCATTTT. It translates to CASSYSRSGRSNQPQHF.

The chain joins TRBV28 to TRBJ1-2; D remains ambiguous. Per germline, CDR1 MDHEN and CDR2 SYDVKM. The CDR3 runs to 15 residues. V lost 4 bases and J lost 5, with 17 bases in between. The CDR3 reads CASSSPPRGKYGYTF. The CDR3 DNA follows: TGTGCCAGCAGTTCCCCCCCGCGAGGGAAGTATGGCTACACCTTC.

This chain links TRBV6-6 with TRBJ1-1, with D hard to call. Trimming removed 8 bases at V and 5 bases at J, with 15 bases between. The V gene's germline CDR1 is MNHNY and CDR2 SVGAGI (reference sequence). The length of the CDR3 is 13 residues. Here the CDR3 DNA reads TGTGCCAGCCACGGGATTTTGGGTACTGAAGCTTTCTTT. Translating gives CASHGILGTEAFF.

This chain uses TRBV20-1 with TRBJ1-1, with D unresolved. The CDR3 consists of 14 residues. V was cut by 3 bases and J by 1 base, with 12 bases left in between. CDR1 and CDR2 from the germline V gene are DFQATT and SNEGSKA (reference sequence). The DNA for the CDR3 is TGCAGTGCTAGGGGGTACCAGTCGAACACTGAAGCTTTCTTT. Translating it yields CSARGYQSNTEAFF.

The chain links TRBV7-2 to TRBJ2-1; the D gene could be TRBD1 or TRBD2 (6 bases each). With 5 bases removed from V and 5 bases from J, the gap between germline ends came to 22 bases. The germline gives CDR1 SGHTA, CDR2 FQGNSA. The CDR3 loop spans 17 amino acids. CDR3 region: CASSDSKGGLRNNEQFF. CDR3 in DNA: TGTGCCAGCAGCGATTCCAAGGGGGGTCTCAGAAACAATGAGCAGTTCTTC.